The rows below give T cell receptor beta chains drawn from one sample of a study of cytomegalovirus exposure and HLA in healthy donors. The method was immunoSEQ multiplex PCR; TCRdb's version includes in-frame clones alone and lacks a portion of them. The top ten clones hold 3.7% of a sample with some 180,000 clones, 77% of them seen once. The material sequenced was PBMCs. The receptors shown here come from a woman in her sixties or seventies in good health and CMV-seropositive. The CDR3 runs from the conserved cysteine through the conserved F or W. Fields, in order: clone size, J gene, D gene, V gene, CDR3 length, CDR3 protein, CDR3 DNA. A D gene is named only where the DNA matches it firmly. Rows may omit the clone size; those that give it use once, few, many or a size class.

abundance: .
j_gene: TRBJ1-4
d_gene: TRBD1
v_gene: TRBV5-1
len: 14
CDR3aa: CASSVQGANEKLFF
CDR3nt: TGCGCCAGCAGCGTACAGGGGGCTAATGAAAAACTGTTTTTT

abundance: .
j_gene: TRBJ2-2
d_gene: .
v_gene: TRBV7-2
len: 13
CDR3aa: CASSLISPLELFF
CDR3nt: TGTGCCAGCAGCTTAATTTCTCCCTTGGAGCTGTTTTTT

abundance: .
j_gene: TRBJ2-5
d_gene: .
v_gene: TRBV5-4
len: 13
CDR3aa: CASSRDFEGTQYF
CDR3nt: TGTGCCAGCAGCCGGGACTTTGAGGGGACCCAGTACTTC

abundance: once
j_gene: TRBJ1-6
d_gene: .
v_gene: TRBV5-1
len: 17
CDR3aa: CASSPQARGSINSPLHF
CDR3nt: TGCGCCAGCAGCCCACAGGCCCGCGGCTCCATTAATTCACCCCTCCACTTT

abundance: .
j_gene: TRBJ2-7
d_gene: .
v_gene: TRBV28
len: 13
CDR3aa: CASSSGTTYEQYF
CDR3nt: TGTGCCAGCAGTTCAGGGACAACCTACGAGCAGTACTTC

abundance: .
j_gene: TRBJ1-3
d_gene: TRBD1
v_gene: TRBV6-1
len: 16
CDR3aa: CASSAQGTGAGNTIYF
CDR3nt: TGTGCCAGCAGTGCACAAGGGACAGGGGCTGGAAACACCATATATTTT

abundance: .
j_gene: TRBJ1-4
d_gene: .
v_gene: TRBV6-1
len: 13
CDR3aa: CAINDVLNEKLFF
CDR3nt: TGTGCCATCAATGACGTCCTTAATGAAAAACTGTTTTTT

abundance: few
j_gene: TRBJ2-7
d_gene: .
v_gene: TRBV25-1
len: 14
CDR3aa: CASTSTGRVNEQYF
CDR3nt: TGTGCCAGCACTTCGACCGGGAGAGTAAACGAGCAGTACTTC

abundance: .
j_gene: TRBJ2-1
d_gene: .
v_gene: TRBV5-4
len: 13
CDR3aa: CASSPGRPGEQFF
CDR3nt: TGTGCCAGCAGCCCCGGGAGACCGGGTGAGCAGTTCTTC

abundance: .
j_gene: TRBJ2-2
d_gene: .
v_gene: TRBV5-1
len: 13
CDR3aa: CASGQGTTGELFF
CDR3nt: TGCGCCAGCGGGCAGGGGACAACCGGGGAGCTGTTTTTT

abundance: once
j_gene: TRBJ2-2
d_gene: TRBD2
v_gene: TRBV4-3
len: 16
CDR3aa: CASSQLAGKNTGELFF
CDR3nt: TGCGCCAGCAGCCAGTTAGCGGGAAAGAACACCGGGGAGCTGTTTTTT

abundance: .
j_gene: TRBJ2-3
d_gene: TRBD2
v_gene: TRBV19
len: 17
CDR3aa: CASSICSLAGGWYTQYF
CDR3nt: TGTGCCAGTAGTATATGTTCCCTAGCGGGGGGGTGGTATACGCAGTATTTT

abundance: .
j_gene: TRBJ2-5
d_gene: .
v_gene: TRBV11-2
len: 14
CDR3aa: CASSLDSGQETQYF
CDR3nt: TGTGCCAGCAGCTTAGATTCAGGTCAAGAGACCCAGTACTTC

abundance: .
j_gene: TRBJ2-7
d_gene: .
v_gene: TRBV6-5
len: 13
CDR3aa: CASRQSGMYEQYF
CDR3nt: TGTGCCAGCAGACAATCGGGGATGTACGAGCAGTACTTC

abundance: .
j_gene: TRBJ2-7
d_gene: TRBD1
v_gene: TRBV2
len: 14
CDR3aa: CASRRQGAPHEQYF
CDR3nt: TGTGCCAGCAGAAGACAGGGGGCGCCCCACGAGCAGTACTTC

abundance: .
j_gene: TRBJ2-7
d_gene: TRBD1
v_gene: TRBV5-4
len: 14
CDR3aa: CASSLRDRGYEQYF
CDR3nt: TGTGCCAGCAGCTTGAGGGACAGGGGCTACGAGCAGTACTTC

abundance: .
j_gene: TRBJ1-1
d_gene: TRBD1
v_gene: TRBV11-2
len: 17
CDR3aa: CASSPEGTGGGSAEAFF
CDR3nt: TGTGCCAGCAGCCCGGAGGGGACAGGGGGCGGTTCGGCTGAAGCTTTCTTT

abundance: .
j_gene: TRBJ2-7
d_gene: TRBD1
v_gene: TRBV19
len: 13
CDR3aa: CASTPTGRHEQYF
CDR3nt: TGTGCCAGTACCCCGACAGGGCGCCACGAGCAGTACTTC

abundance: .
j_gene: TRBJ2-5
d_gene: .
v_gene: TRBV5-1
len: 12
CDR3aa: CASRDTEETQYF
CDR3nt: TGCGCCAGCCGCGACACAGAAGAGACCCAGTACTTC

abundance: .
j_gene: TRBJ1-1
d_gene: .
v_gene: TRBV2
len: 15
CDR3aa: CASSEDRTTNTEAFF
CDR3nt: TGTGCCAGCAGTGAAGATCGGACAACGAACACTGAAGCTTTCTTT

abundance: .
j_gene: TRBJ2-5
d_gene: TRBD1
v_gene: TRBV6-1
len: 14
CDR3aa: CASSAGQGRETQYF
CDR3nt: TGTGCCAGCAGTGCAGGACAGGGCAGGGAGACCCAGTACTTC

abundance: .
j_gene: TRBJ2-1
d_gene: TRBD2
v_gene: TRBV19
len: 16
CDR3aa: CASSIATSGSYNEQFF
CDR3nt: TGTGCCAGTAGTATAGCAACTAGCGGTTCCTACAATGAGCAGTTCTTC

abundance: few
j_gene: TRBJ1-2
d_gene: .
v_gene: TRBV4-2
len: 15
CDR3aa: CASSQDVGGAGGYTF
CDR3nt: TGTGCCAGCAGCCAAGATGTCGGGGGGGCGGGAGGCTACACCTTC

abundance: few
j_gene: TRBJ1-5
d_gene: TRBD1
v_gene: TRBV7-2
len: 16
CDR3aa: CASSLFTGGANQPQHF
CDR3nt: TGTGCCAGCAGCTTATTTACAGGGGGTGCCAATCAGCCCCAGCATTTT

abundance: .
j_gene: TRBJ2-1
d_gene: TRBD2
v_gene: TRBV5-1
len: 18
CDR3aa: CASSPAFPGTSGHNEQFF
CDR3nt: TGCGCCAGCAGCCCGGCTTTCCCAGGGACTAGCGGTCACAATGAGCAGTTCTTC

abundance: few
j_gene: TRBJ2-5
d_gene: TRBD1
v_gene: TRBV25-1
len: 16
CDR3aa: CASSESGTGPKETQYF
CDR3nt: TGTGCCAGCAGTGAATCAGGGACAGGGCCCAAAGAGACCCAGTACTTC

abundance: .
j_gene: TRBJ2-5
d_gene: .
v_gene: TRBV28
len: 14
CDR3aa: CASSLAAVQETQYF
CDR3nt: TGTGCCAGCAGTTTGGCGGCAGTCCAAGAGACCCAGTACTTC

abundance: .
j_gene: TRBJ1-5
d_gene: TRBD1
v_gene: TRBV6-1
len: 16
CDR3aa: CASSERDRGTNQPQHF
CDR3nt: TGTGCCAGCAGTGAGAGGGACAGGGGGACCAATCAGCCCCAGCATTTT

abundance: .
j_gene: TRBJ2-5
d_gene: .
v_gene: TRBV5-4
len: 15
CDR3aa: CASSLVGGIAETQYF
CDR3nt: TGTGCCAGCAGCTTGGTCGGGGGAATAGCAGAGACCCAGTACTTC

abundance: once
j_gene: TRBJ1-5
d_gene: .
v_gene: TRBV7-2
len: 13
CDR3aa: CASSGAEYQPQHF
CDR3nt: TGTGCCAGCAGCGGAGCAGAGTATCAGCCCCAGCATTTT

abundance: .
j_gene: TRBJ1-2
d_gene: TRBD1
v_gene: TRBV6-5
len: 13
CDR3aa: CASSQTGELGYTF
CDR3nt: TGTGCCAGCAGTCAAACAGGGGAATTGGGCTACACCTTC

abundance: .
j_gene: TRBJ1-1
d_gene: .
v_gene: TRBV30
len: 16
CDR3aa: CAWSAGTSFVNTEAFF
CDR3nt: TGTGCCTGGAGTGCCGGGACATCGTTTGTGAACACTGAAGCTTTCTTT

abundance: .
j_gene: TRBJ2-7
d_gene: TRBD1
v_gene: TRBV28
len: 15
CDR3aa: CASSSPGQGASEQYF
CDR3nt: TGTGCCAGCAGTTCACCGGGACAGGGGGCGTCTGAGCAGTACTTC

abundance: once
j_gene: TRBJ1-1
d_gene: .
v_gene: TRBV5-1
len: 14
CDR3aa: CASSFETGNTEAFF
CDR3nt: TGCGCCAGCAGCTTCGAGACAGGGAACACTGAAGCTTTCTTT

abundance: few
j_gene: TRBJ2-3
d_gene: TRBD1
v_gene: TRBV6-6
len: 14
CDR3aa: CASSYRGQGDTQYF
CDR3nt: TGTGCCAGCAGTTACAGAGGACAGGGGGATACGCAGTATTTT

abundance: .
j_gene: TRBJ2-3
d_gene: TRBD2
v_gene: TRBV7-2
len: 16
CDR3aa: CASSLRSGGFTDTQYF
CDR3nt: TGTGCCAGCAGCCTAAGAAGCGGGGGGTTCACAGATACGCAGTATTTT

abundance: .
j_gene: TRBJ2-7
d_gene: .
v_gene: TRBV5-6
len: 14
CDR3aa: CASSNRDEGYEQYF
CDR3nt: TGTGCCAGCAGCAACAGGGATGAGGGGTACGAGCAGTACTTC

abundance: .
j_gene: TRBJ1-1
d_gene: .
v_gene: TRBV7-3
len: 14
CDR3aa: CASSLQATNTEAFF
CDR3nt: TGTGCCAGCAGCTTGCAGGCCACGAACACTGAAGCTTTCTTT

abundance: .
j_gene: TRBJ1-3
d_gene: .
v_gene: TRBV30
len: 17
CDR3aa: CAWSLTRGGNSGNTIYF
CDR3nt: TGTGCCTGGAGTCTCACTCGAGGGGGTAACTCTGGAAACACCATATATTTT

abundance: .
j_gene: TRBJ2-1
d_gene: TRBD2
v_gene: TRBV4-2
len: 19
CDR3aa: CASSQFRTSGTSSYNEQFF
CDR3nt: TGTGCCAGCAGCCAATTTCGGACTAGCGGGACGAGCTCCTACAATGAGCAGTTCTTC

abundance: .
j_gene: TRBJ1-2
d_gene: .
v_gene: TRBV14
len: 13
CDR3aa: CASSQDFTYGYTF
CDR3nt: TGTGCCAGCAGCCAGGACTTTACCTATGGCTACACCTTC

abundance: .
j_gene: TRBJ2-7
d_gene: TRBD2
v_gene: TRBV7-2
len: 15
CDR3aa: CASSPRGGRFHEQYF
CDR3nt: TGTGCCAGCAGCCCCCGCGGGGGGCGCTTCCACGAGCAGTACTTC

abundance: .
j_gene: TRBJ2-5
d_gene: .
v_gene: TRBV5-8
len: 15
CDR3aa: CASSLDGAPGETQYF
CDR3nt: TGTGCCAGCAGCTTGGACGGAGCCCCGGGGGAGACCCAGTACTTC

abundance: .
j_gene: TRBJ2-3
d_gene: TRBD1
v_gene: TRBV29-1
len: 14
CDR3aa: CSVRQGASTDTQYF
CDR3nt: TGCAGCGTCCGACAGGGGGCTAGCACAGATACGCAGTATTTT

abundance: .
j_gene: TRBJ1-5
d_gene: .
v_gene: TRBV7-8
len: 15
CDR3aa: CASSFGTQTYQPQHF
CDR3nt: TGTGCCAGCAGCTTTGGGACTCAGACTTATCAGCCCCAGCATTTT

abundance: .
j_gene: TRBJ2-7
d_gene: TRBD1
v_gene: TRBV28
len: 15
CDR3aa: CASRGDGQGGYEQYF
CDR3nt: TGTGCCAGCAGGGGGGACGGACAGGGGGGGTACGAGCAGTACTTC

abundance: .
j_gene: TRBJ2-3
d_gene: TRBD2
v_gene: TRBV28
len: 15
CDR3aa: CASSSIGGGTDTQYF
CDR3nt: TGTGCCAGCAGTTCCATCGGGGGGGGGACAGATACGCAGTATTTT

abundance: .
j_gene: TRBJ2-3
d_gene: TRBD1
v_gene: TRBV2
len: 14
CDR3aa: CASRRGQGSYTQYF
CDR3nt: TGTGCCAGCAGGAGGGGACAGGGCTCCTATACGCAGTATTTT

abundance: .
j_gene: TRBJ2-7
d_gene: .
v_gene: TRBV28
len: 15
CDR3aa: CASSAWIAGGYEQYF
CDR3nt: TGTGCCAGCAGTGCGTGGATCGCCGGCGGGTACGAGCAGTACTTC

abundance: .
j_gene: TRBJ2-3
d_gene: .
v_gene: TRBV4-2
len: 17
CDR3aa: CASSQGNGGASTDTQYF
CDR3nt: TGTGCCAGCAGCCAAGGGAATGGCGGGGCTAGCACAGATACGCAGTATTTT

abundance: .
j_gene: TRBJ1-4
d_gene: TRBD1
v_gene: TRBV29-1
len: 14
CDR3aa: CSVVGRDSNEKLFF
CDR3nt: TGCAGCGTGGTGGGACGGGACAGCAATGAAAAACTGTTTTTT

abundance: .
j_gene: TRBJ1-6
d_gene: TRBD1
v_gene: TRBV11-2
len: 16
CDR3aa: CASSNRDRGRNSPLHF
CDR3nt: TGTGCCAGCAGCAACCGGGACAGGGGGCGGAATTCACCCCTCCACTTT

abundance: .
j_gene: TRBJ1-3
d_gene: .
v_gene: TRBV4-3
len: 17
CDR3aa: CASSQDLPQGGRNTIYF
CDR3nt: TGCGCCAGCAGCCAAGATCTCCCCCAGGGAGGGCGAAACACCATATATTTT

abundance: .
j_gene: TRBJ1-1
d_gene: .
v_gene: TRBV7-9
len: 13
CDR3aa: CASSLAGNTEAFF
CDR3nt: TGTGCCAGCAGCTTAGCCGGGAACACTGAAGCTTTCTTT

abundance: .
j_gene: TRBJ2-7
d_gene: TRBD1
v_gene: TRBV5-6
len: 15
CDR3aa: CASSSTGGMKYEQYF
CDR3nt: TGTGCCAGCAGCTCGACAGGGGGGATGAAATACGAGCAGTACTTC